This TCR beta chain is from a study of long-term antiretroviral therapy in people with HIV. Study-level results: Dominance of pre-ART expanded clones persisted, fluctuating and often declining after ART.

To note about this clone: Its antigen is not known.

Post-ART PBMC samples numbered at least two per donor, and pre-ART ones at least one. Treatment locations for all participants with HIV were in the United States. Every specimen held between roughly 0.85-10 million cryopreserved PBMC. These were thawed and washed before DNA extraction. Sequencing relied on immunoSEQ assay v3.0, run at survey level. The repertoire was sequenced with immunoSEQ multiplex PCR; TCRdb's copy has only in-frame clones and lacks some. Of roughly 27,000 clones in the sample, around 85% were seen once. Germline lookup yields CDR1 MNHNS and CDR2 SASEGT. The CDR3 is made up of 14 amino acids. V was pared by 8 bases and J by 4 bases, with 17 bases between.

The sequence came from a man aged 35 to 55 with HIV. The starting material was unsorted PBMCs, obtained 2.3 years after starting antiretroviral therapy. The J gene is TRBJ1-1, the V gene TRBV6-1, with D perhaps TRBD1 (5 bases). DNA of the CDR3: TGTGCCAGCGTTTTAGGTGCGAGGGGCACTGAAGCTTTCTTT. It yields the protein CASVLGARGTEAFF.